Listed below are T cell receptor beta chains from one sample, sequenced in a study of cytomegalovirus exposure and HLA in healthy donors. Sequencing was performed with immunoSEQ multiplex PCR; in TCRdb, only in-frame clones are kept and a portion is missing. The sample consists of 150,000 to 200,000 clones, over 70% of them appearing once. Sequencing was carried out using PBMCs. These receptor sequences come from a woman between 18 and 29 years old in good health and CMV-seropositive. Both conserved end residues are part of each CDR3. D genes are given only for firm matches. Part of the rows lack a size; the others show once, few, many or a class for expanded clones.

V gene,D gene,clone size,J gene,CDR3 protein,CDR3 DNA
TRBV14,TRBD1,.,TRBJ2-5,CASSQGQGTTQYF,TGTGCCAGCAGCCAAGGACAGGGGACGACCCAGTACTTC
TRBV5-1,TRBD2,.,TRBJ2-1,CASSTAGGEQFF,TGCGCCAGCAGCACCGCGGGAGGTGAGCAGTTCTTC
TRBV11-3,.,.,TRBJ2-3,CASSLAPTVTDTQYF,TGTGCCAGCAGCTTAGCCCCGACAGTCACAGATACGCAGTATTTT
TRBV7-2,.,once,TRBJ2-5,CASSGGYLNQETQYF,TGTGCCAGCAGCGGGGGGTACCTGAATCAAGAGACCCAGTACTTC
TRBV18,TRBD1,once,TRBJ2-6,CASSPRTGNSGANVLTF,TGTGCCAGCTCACCACGGACAGGGAACTCTGGGGCCAACGTCCTGACTTTC
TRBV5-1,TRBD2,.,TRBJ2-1,CASSVLAGGSDEQFF,TGCGCCAGCAGCGTACTAGCGGGGGGTTCAGATGAGCAGTTCTTC
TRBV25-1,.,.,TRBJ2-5,CASSDYKSSRETQYF,TGTGCCAGCAGTGACTATAAGTCAAGCCGGGAGACCCAGTACTTC
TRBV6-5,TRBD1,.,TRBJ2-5,CASSSTGGLQETQYF,TGTGCCAGCAGTTCTACAGGGGGCCTCCAAGAGACCCAGTACTTC
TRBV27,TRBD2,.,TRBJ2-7,CASSPTLLTSEDEQYF,TGTGCCAGCAGTCCAACCTTACTGACTAGCGAGGACGAGCAGTACTTC
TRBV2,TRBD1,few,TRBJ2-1,CASRGPGQGAVNEQFF,TGTGCCAGCAGGGGTCCGGGACAGGGTGCAGTCAATGAGCAGTTCTTC
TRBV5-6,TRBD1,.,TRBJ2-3,CASSSRQGQVDTQYF,TGTGCCAGCAGCTCCCGACAGGGGCAGGTAGATACGCAGTATTTT
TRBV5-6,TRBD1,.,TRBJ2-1,CASNIRDSYYNEQFF,TGTGCCAGCAACATCCGGGACAGCTACTACAATGAGCAGTTCTTC
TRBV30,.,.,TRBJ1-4,CAWSVGASRVEKLFF,TGTGCCTGGAGTGTAGGGGCCAGCAGAGTTGAAAAACTGTTTTTT
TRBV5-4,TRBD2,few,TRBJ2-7,CASSPGLVIEQYF,TGTGCCAGCAGCCCGGGACTAGTCATCGAGCAGTACTTC
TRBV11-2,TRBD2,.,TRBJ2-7,CASGSARGAGGRYEQYF,TGTGCCAGCGGTTCCGCGAGGGGAGCGGGGGGCAGGTACGAGCAGTACTTC
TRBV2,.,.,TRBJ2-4,CASSAQRAAVAKNIQYF,TGTGCCAGCAGTGCCCAACGAGCGGCCGTAGCCAAAAACATTCAGTACTTC
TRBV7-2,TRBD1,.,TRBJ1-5,CASSFQGVLGQPQHF,TGTGCCAGCAGCTTTCAGGGGGTTCTGGGTCAGCCCCAGCATTTT
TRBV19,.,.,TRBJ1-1,CASRIQGNTEAFF,TGTGCCAGTAGAATACAGGGGAACACTGAAGCTTTCTTT
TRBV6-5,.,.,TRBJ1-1,CASSYERRMNTEAFF,TGTGCCAGCAGTTATGAACGCAGAATGAACACTGAAGCTTTCTTT
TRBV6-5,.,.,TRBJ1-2,CASSPGQLRGYTF,TGTGCCAGCAGTCCTGGACAGTTACGTGGCTACACCTTC
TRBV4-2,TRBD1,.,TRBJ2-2,CASSPRTGNTNTGELFF,TGTGCCAGCAGCCCCAGGACAGGGAATACGAACACCGGGGAGCTGTTTTTT
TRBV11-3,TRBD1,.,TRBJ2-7,CASSHGTDSYEQYF,TGTGCCAGCAGCCACGGGACAGACTCCTACGAGCAGTACTTC
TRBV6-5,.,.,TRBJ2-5,CASSFDSSKKETQYF,TGTGCCAGCAGTTTCGACAGTTCCAAAAAAGAGACCCAGTACTTC
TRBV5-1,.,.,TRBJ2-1,CASSLGTPSYNEQFF,TGCGCCAGCAGCTTAGGGACACCCTCCTACAATGAGCAGTTCTTC
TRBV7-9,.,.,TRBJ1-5,CASSFIGANQPQHF,TGTGCCAGCAGCTTCATTGGGGCGAATCAGCCCCAGCATTTT
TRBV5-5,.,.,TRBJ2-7,CASSSWGGNSEQYF,TGTGCCAGCAGCTCATGGGGAGGAAATAGCGAGCAGTACTTC
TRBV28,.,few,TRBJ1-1,CASNTPRGPTFF,TGTGCCAGCAATACCCCTAGGGGCCCAACTTTCTTT
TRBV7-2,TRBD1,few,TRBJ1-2,CASSLFWGDSFNGYTF,TGTGCCAGCAGCTTATTCTGGGGGGACAGTTTCAATGGCTACACCTTC
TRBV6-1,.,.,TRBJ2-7,CASSEVFARASQREQYF,TGTGCCAGCAGTGAAGTGTTTGCGAGAGCGTCCCAGCGCGAGCAGTACTTC
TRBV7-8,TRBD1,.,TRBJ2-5,CASSGQGIFETQYF,TGTGCCAGCAGCGGACAGGGGATCTTTGAGACCCAGTACTTC
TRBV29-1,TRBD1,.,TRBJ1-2,CSVEGQSYGYTF,TGCAGCGTTGAGGGACAGAGCTATGGCTACACCTTC
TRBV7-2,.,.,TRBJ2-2,CASSPDRPLADTGELFF,TGTGCCAGCAGCCCCGACAGGCCCCTCGCTGACACCGGGGAGCTGTTTTTT
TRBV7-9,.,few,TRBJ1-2,CASSLGAGNYGYTF,TGTGCCAGCAGCTTAGGGGCAGGGAACTATGGCTACACCTTC
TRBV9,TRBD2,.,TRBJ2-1,CASSVERGGEGFYNEQFF,TGTGCCAGCAGCGTAGAGCGCGGGGGGGAGGGTTTTTACAATGAGCAGTTCTTC
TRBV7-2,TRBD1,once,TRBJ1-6,CASSFRQGSSYNSPLHF,TGTGCCAGCAGCTTCCGACAGGGTAGCTCCTATAATTCACCCCTCCACTTT
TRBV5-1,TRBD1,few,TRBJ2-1,CASSLSQGVLDEQFF,TGCGCCAGCAGCTTGTCACAGGGGGTTCTGGACGAGCAGTTCTTC
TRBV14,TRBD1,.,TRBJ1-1,CASSQRLRWQGATEAFF,TGTGCCAGCAGCCAAAGATTAAGGTGGCAGGGGGCGACTGAAGCTTTCTTT
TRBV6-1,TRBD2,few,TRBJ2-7,CAITQSGGWYEQYF,TGTGCCATCACCCAAAGCGGGGGGTGGTACGAGCAGTACTTC
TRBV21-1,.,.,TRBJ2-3,CASSNHGRPKEDSTDTQYF,TGTGCCAGCAGCAATCATGGCAGGCCAAAGGAGGATAGCACAGATACGCAGTATTTT
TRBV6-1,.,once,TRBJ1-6,CASSELQGHNSPLHF,TGTGCCAGCAGTGAACTGCAGGGTCATAATTCACCCCTCCACTTT
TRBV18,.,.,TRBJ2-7,CASSPPGAYEQYF,TGTGCCAGCTCACCCCCGGGGGCCTACGAGCAGTACTTC
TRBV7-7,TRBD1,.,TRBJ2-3,CASSPDRGRTDTQYF,TGTGCTAGCAGCCCGGACAGGGGGAGAACAGATACGCAGTATTTT
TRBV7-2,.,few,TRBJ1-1,CASRNQARELEAFF,TGTGCCAGCAGGAATCAGGCGCGGGAACTTGAAGCTTTCTTT
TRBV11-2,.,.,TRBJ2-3,CASSHGPTRVRTDTQYF,TGTGCCAGCAGCCATGGGCCGACGCGGGTACGTACAGATACGCAGTATTTT
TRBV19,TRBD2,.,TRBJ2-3,CASCIAGGRVDTQYF,TGTGCCAGCTGCATAGCGGGGGGGCGAGTAGATACGCAGTATTTT
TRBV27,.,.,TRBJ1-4,CASSLENQGFREKLFF,TGTGCCAGCAGTTTGGAAAACCAGGGTTTTCGTGAAAAACTGTTTTTT
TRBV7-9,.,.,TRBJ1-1,CASSPSRSSMNTEAFF,TGTGCCAGCAGCCCCTCGAGGAGTAGCATGAACACTGAAGCTTTCTTT
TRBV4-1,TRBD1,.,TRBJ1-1,CASSQGRTGGRNTEAFF,TGCGCCAGCAGCCAAGGGCGTACAGGGGGTCGGAACACTGAAGCTTTCTTT
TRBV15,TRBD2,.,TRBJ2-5,CATSRASGGPETQYF,TGTGCCACCAGCAGAGCTAGCGGGGGGCCAGAGACCCAGTACTTC
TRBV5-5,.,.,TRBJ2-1,CASSLDPNADEQFF,TGTGCCAGCAGCTTGGACCCGAACGCGGATGAGCAGTTCTTC
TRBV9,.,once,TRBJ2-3,CASSASGVDTQYF,TGTGCCAGCAGCGCCTCAGGGGTAGATACGCAGTATTTT
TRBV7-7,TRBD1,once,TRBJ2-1,CASSSDRVTYNEQFF,TGTGCCAGCAGCTCAGACAGGGTGACTTACAATGAGCAGTTCTTC
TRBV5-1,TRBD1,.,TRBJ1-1,CASSQFYDRANTEAFF,TGCGCCAGCAGCCAATTTTATGACAGGGCAAACACTGAAGCTTTCTTT
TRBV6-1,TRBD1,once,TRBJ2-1,CASMGWDSDYNEQFF,TGTGCCAGCATGGGGTGGGACAGCGATTACAATGAGCAGTTCTTC
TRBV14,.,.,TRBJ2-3,CASSQVISDTQYF,TGTGCCAGCAGCCAAGTAATTTCCGATACGCAGTATTTT
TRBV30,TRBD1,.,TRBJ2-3,CAWGQGVTDTQYF,TGTGCCTGGGGACAGGGAGTTACAGATACGCAGTATTTT
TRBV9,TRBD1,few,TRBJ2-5,CASSPAPGTGGGTQYF,TGTGCCAGCAGCCCCGCCCCCGGGACAGGGGGCGGGACCCAGTACTTC
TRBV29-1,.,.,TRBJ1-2,CSVEVDRTDNYGYTF,TGCAGCGTTGAAGTCGATCGGACAGATAACTATGGCTACACCTTC